A selection of T cell receptor beta chains follows, all from one sample in a study of T cells in Graves' hyperthyroidism and ophthalmopathy. From the multiplex PCR reads, TCRdb called clonotypes with MiXCR, one entry per CDR3 protein. Of a few hundred thousand distinct CDR3 sequences in the sample, approximately 15% were seen once. The specimen sequenced was blood. The receptor set was obtained from a woman aged 25 to 39 with Graves' hyperthyroidism. The CDR3 runs from the conserved cysteine through the conserved F or W.

>13|TRBV30
CAWNGQGAGPLHF
>16|TRBV28
CASVGAQGASYNEQFF
>15|TRBV28
CASSPGQGATDTPYF
>15|TRBV6-1
CASSEPGGRGGEQFF
>14|TRBV6-1
CATQEQGAFYEQYF
>15|TRBV20-1
CSARKGGWANQPQHF
>15|TRBV5-1
CASSLGGASYNEQFF
>16|TRBV27
CASSLSSWGVLSPLHF
>13|TRBV28
CASSLMGANEQFF
>15|TRBV2
CASRVERTPNTEAFF
>12|TRBV30
CAWSFRDGGYTF